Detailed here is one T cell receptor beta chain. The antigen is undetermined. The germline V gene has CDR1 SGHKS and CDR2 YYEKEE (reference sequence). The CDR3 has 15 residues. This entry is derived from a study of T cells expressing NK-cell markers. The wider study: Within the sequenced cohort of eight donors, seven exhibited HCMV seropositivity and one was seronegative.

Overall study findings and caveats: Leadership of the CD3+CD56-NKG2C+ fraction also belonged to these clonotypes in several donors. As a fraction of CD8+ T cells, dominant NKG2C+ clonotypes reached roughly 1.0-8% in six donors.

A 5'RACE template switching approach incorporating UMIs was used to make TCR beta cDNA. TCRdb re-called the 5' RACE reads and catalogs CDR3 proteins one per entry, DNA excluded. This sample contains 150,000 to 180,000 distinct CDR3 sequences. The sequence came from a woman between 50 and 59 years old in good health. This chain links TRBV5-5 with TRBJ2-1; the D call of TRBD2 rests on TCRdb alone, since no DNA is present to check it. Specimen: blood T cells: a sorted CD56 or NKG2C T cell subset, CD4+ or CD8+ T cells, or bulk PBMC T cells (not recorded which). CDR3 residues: CASSPEDYSYNEQFF.